This TCR beta chain was sequenced for a study of STAT5B mutations in CD4+ large granular lymphocyte leukemia. Broader study findings: Without putative leukemic clones, patient CD4-sorted repertoires remained more clonal than healthy CD4+ repertoires. TRBV06-family usage was enriched in top patient clones (8/27) versus controls (2/35).

Authors' data handling: Productive clonotypes were detectable down to 2.59 x 10-5 frequency. Some clones are missing from TCRdb's copy, which holds only in-frame ones; the method was immunoSEQ multiplex PCR. The V and J calls and clone size come from that table; D and trimming were worked out from the DNA. The table has about 32,000 clones, approximately 86% seen once; the top ten hold about 4.5%. Comment on this clone: The antigen is not known.

Trimming at V came to 4 bases and at J to 1 base, leaving 3 bases not matched to a gene. The CDR3 totals 14 residues. Germline V lookup: CDR1 ENHRY, CDR2 SYGVKD. The chain combines TRBV10-3 with TRBJ2-7, with 8 bases fitting TRBD2. Sequencing was performed on CD4+ T cells from blood buffy coats. This TCR was sampled from a human donor in good health. The CDR3 region is CAISGTSGSYEQYF. The CDR3 DNA reads TGTGCCATCAGTGGAACTAGCGGATCCTACGAGCAGTACTTC.